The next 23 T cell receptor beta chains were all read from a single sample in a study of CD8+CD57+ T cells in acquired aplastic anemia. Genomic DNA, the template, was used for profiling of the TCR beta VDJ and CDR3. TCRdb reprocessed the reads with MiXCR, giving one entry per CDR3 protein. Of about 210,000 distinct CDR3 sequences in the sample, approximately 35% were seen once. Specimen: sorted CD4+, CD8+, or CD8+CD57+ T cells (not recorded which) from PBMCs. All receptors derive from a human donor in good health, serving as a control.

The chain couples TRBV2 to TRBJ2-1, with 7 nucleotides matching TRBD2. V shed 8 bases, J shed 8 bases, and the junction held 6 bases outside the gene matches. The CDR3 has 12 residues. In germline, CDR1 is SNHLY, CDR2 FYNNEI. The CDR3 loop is CASGRAPDEQFF. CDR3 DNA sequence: TGTGCCAGCGGGAGGGCCCCCGATGAGCAGTTCTTC. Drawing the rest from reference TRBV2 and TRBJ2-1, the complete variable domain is EPEVTQTPSHQVTQMGQEVILRCVPISNHLYFYWYRQILGQKVEFLVSFYNNEISEKSEIFDDQFSVERPDGSNFTLKIRSTKLEDSAMYFCASGRAPDEQFFGPGTRLTVL.

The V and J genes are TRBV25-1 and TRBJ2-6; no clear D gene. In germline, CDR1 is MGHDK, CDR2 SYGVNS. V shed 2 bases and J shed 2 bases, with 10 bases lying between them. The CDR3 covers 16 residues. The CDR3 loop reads CASSEGRQAGANVLTF. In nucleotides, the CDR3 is TGTGCCAGCAGTGAAGGGCGACAAGCTGGGGCCAACGTCCTGACTTTC.

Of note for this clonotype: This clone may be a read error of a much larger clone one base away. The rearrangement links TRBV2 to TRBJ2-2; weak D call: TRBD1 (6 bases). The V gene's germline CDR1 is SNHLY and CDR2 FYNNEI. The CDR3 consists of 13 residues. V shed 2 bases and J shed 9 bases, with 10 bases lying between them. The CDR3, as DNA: TGTGCCAGCAGTGAATGGGGGCCCAGGGAGCTGTTTTTT. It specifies CASSEWGPRELFF.

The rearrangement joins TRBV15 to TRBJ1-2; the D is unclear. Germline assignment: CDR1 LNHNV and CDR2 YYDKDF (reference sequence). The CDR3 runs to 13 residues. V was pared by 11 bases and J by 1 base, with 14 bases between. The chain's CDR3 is CAAAVRNNYGYTF. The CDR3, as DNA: TGTGCCGCCGCAGTCCGGAATAACTATGGCTACACCTTC.

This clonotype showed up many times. CDR3 nucleotides: TGTGCCAGCAGCTTAGCCCCTAGCTCTCTGGTTGGGACCCAGTACTTC. This codes for CASSLAPSSLVGTQYF. V usage is TRBV7-2 and J usage is TRBJ2-5, with D possibly being TRBD2 (5 bases). Germline assignment: CDR1 SGHTA and CDR2 FQGNSA. V was pared by 0 bases and J by 7 bases, with 18 bases between. The CDR3 is 16 residues long. Drawing the rest from reference TRBV7-2 and TRBJ2-5, the complete variable domain is GAGVSQSPSNKVTEKGKDVELRCDPISGHTALYWYRQSLGQGLEFLIYFQGNSAPDKSGLPSDRFSAERTGGSVSTLTIQRTQQEDSAVYLCASSLAPSSLVGTQYFGPGTRLLVL.

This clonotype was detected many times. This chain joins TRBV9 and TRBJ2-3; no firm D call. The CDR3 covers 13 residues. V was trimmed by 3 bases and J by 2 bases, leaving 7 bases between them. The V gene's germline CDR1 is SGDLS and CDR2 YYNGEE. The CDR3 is CASSASHTDTQYF. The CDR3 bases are TGTGCCAGCAGCGCTTCCCACACAGATACGCAGTATTTT. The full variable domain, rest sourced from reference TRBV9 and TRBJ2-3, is DSGVTQTPKHLITATGQRVTLRCSPRSGDLSVYWYQQSLDQGLQFLIQYYNGEERAKGNILERFSAQQFPDLHSELNLSSLELGDSALYFCASSASHTDTQYFGPGTRLTVL.

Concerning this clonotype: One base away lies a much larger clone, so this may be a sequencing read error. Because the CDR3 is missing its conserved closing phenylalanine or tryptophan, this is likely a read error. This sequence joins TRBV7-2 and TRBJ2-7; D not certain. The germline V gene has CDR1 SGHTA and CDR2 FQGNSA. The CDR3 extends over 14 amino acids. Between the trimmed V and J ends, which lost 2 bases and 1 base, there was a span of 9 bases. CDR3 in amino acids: CASSLLPISYEQYL. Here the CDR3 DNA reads TGTGCCAGCAGCTTACTTCCGATTTCCTACGAGCAGTACCTC.

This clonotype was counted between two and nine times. CDR3 DNA: TGTGCCAGCAGCTTTTTGGAGACCCAGTACTTC. This encodes CASSFLETQYF. The J gene is TRBJ2-5, the V gene TRBV5-6; no definite D call. Germline assignment: CDR1 SGHDT and CDR2 YYEEEE. The CDR3 has 11 amino acids. Trimming cost V 2 bases and J 5 bases, with 4 bases left between them.

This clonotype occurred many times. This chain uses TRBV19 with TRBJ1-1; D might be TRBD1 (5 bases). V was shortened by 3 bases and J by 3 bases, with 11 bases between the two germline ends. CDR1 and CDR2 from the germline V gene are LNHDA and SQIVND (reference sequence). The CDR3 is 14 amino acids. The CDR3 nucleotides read TGTGCCAGTAGTATTCAGGGTAGGGACACTGAAGCTTTCTTT. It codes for CASSIQGRDTEAFF.

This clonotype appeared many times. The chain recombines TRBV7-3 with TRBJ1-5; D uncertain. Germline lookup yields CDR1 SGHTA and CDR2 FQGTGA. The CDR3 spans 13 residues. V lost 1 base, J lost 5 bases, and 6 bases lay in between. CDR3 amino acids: CASSLNGDQPQHF. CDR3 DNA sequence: TGTGCCAGCAGCTTAAATGGGGATCAGCCCCAGCATTTT.

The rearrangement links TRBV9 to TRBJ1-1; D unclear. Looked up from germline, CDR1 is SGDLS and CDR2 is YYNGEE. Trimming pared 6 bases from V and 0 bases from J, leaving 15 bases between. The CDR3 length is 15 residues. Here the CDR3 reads CASTPPGSLNTEAFF. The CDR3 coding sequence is TGTGCCAGCACTCCACCCGGGAGTTTGAACACTGAAGCTTTCTTT.

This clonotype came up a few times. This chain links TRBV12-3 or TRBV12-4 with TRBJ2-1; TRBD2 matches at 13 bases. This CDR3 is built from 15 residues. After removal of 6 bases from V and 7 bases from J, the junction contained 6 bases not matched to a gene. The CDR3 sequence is CASRGLAGASNEQFF. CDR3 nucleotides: TGTGCCAGCAGAGGACTAGCGGGAGCGTCTAATGAGCAGTTCTTC.

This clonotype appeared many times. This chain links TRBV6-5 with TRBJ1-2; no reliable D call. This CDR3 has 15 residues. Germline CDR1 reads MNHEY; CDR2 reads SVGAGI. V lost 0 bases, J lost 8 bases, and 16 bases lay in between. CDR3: CASSYSNLDLGGYTF. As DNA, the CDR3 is TGTGCCAGCAGTTACTCGAATCTGGATCTGGGAGGCTACACCTTC.

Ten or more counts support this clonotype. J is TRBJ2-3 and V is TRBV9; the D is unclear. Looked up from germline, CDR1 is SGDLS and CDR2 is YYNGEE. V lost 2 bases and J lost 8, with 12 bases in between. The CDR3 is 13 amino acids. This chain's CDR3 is CASSVVGFGTQYF. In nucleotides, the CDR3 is TGTGCCAGCAGCGTTGTAGGTTTTGGTACGCAGTATTTT.

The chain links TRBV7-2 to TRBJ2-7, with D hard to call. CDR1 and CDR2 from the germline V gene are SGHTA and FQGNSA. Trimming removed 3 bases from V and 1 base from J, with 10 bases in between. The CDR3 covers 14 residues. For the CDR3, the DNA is TGTGCCAGCAGCTTCACGGCTGGGTCCTACGAGCAGTACTTC. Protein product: CASSFTAGSYEQYF.

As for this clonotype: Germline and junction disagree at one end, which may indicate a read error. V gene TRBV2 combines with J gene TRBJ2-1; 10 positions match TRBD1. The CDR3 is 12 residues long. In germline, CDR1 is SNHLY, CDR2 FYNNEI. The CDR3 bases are TGTGCCAGCAGAGACGCCGGGACAGGGGAACTCTTC. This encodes CASRDAGTGELF. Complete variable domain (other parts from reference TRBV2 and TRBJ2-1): EPEVTQTPSHQVTQMGQEVILRCVPISNHLYFYWYRQILGQKVEFLVSFYNNEISEKSEIFDDQFSVERPDGSNFTLKIRSTKLEDSAMYFCASRDAGTGELFGPGTRLTVL.

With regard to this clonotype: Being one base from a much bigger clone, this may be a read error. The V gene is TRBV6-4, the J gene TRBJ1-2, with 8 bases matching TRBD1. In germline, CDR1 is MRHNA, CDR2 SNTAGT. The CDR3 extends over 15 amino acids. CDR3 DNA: TGTGCCAGCAGTCCCTTCTTCCAGGGGGCGTTTGGCTACGCCTTC. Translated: CASSPFFQGAFGYAF.

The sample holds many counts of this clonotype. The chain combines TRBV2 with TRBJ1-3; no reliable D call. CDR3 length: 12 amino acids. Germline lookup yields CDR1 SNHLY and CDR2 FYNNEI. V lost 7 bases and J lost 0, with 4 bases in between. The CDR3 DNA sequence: TGTGCCAGCACGACCTCTGGAAACACCATATATTTT. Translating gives CASTTSGNTIYF.

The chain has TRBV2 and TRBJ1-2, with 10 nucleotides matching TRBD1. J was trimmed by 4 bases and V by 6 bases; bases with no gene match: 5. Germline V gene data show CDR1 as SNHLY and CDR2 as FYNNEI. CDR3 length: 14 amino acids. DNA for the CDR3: TGTGCCAGCAGGACCGGGACAGGGGCCTATGGCTACACCTTC. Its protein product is CASRTGTGAYGYTF.

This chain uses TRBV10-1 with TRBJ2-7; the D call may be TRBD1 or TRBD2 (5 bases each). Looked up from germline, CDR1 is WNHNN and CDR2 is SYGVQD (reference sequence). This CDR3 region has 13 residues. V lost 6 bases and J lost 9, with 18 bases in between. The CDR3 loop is CASSAGTPDTQYF. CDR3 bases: TGCGCCAGCAGCGCTGGGACGCCGGATACGCAGTACTTC.

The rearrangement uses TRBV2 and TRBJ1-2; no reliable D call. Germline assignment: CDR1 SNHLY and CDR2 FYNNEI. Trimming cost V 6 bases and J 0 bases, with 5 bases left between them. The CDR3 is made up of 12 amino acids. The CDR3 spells CASRNTNYGYTF. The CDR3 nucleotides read TGTGCCAGCAGGAACACTAACTATGGCTACACCTTC.

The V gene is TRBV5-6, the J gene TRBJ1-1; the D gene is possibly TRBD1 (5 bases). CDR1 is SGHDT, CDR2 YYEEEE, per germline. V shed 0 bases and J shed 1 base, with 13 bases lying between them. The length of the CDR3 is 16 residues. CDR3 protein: CASSLVRGRSNTEAFF. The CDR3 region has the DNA TGTGCCAGCAGCTTGGTTAGGGGCAGGTCGAACACTGAAGCTTTCTTT. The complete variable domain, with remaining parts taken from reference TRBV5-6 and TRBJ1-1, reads DAGVTQSPTHLIKTRGQQVTLRCSPKSGHDTVSWYQQALGQGPQFIFQYYEEEERQRGNFPDRFSGHQFPNYSSELNVNALLLGDSALYLCASSLVRGRSNTEAFFGQGTRLTVV.

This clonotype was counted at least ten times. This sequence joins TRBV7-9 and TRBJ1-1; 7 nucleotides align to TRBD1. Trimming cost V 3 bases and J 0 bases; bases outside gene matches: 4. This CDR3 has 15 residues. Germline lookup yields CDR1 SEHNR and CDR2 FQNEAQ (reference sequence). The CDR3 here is CASSFGTALNTEAFF. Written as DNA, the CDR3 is TGTGCCAGCAGCTTTGGGACAGCCTTGAACACTGAAGCTTTCTTT.